A selection of T cell receptor beta chains follows, all from one sample in a study of blood T cells in healthy people across ages. TCRdb reprocessed the 5' RACE reads via MiXCR and lists one record per CDR3 protein. The sample carries about 830,000 distinct CDR3 sequences, roughly 64% recorded once. The sample consisted of blood. Receptors were obtained from a man under 40 in good health. Each CDR3 is given with its conserved first and last residue.

>TRBV7-2|TRBJ2-1|11
CASSFGQRQFF
>TRBV29-1|TRBJ2-1|16
CSVPGLAALVGNEQFF
>TRBV5-6|TRBJ2-1|15
CASSLGKIFYNEQFF
>TRBV6-1|TRBJ1-5|16
CASSEAAQGSNQPQHF
>TRBV7-9|TRBJ2-7|17
CASSTQGAHLTTYEQYF
>TRBV3-1|TRBJ2-7|18
CASSPSSGLAGFSYEQYF
>TRBV12-3/TRBV12-4|TRBJ2-7|18
CASSLLTGGRTSSYEQYF
>TRBV12-3/TRBV12-4|TRBJ2-3|12
CASSSVADTQYF
>TRBV4-2|TRBJ2-5|15
CASSQDLARGETQYF
>TRBV2|TRBJ2-1|15
CASSELRGAYNEQFF
>TRBV18|TRBJ2-7|14
CASSPVAETYEQYF
>TRBV3-1|TRBJ2-1|17
CASSQDTLAGGYNEQFF
>TRBV30|TRBJ2-5|12
CAGGASQETQYF
>TRBV20-1|TRBJ2-7|13
CSAREDYSYEQYF
>TRBV4-1|TRBJ1-4|16
CASSQSWGQPNEKLFF
>TRBV7-2|TRBJ1-6|15
CASSFRQGENSPLHF
>TRBV6-6|TRBJ1-6|14
CASSSTGGNSPLHF
>TRBV20-1|TRBJ1-5|15
CSARTGQYSNQPQHF
>TRBV20-1|TRBJ1-2|12
CSAGTGPGGYTF
>TRBV27|TRBJ2-5|15
CASSLWTSGKETQYF